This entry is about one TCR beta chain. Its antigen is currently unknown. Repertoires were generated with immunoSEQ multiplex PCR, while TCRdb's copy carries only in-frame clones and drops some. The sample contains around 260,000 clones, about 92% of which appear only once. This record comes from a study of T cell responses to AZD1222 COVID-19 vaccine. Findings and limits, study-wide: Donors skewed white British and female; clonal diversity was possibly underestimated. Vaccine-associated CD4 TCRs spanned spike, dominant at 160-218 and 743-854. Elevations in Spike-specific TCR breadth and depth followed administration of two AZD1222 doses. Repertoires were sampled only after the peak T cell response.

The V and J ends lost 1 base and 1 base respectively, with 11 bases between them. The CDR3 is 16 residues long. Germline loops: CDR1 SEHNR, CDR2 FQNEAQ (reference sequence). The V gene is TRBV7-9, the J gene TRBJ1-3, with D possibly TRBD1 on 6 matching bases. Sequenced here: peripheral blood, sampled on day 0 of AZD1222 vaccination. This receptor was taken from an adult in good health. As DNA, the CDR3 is TGTGCCAGCAGCTTAGAGTTGGGGGCGTCTGGAAACACCATATATTTT. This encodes CASSLELGASGNTIYF.